The following is a T cell receptor beta chain sequence with its context. Antigen: not known. This record belongs to a study of identical twins. Regarding the study as a whole: Fewer insertions were carried by abundant cord blood beta clonotypes, but none was seen in memory repertoires. When twins shared out-of-frame alpha sequences, those sequences had excess low generation probability.

TCRdb used MiXCR to reprocess the 5' RACE reads, holding one entry per CDR3 protein. The sample contains approximately 630,000 distinct CDR3 sequences, about 7.1% of which appear only once. This same sample was also taken into another study, of yellow fever vaccine responses in identical twins.

The clonotype was recovered from a woman aged 18-29 years in good health. Sequences were obtained from PBMCs.

The CDR3 sequence is CASRDRRTSERNEQFF. The CDR3 nucleotides read TGTGCCAGCCGGGACAGAAGAACTTCGGAACGCAATGAGCAGTTCTTC. The gene calls are TRBV18 and TRBJ2-1; 7 positions agree with TRBD1. CDR3 size: 16 residues. Germline CDR1 reads KGHSH; CDR2 reads LQKENI. Unmatched junction bases numbered 16, after V lost 8 bases and J lost 6 bases.